The 17 T cell receptor beta chains below all came from one sample that was sequenced in a study of blood T cell repertoires in COVID-19 (dated by TCRdb to about 2020). Library preparation employed the immunoSEQ multiplex PCR assay. TCRdb's version of the immuneACCESS table is confined to in-frame rearrangements and falls short of the full clone set. An unresolved V gene accounts for under half of the shortfall where checked; the remainder is of unknown origin. The sample table holds approximately 310,000 clones, of which 89% were seen once. Together, the top ten hold 4.5% to 5.5% of the sample. The sequencing input was PBMCs or T cells enriched from blood (not recorded which). The source is a man in his fifties or sixties who had recovered from COVID-19.

The gene calls are TRBV7-9 and TRBJ2-7, with D tentatively TRBD2 (5 bases). V was pared by 11 bases and J by 1 base, with 18 bases between. Germline CDR1 reads SEHNR; CDR2 reads FQNEAQ (reference sequence). The CDR3 sequence is 14 residues long. DNA of the CDR3: TGTGCCTCCAAACCCGAGGGCGCGTCCTACGAGCAGTACTTC. Its translation is CASKPEGASYEQYF.

The CDR3 nucleotides are TGTGCCAGCAGCCCAACCCCTACTAGCGGGACCACCTACGAGCAGTACTTC. The encoded protein is CASSPTPTSGTTYEQYF. V is TRBV5-4 and J is TRBJ2-7, with 10 bases that match TRBD2. This CDR3 is built from 17 residues. Germline-derived CDR1 and CDR2 are SGHNT and YYREEE (reference sequence). Trimming at V came to 4 bases and at J to 2 bases, leaving 12 bases not matched to a gene. Variable domain in full (rest from reference TRBV5-4 and TRBJ2-7): ETGVTQSPTHLIKTRGQQVTLRCSSQSGHNTVSWYQQALGQGPQFIFQYYREEENGRGNFPPRFSGLQFPNYSSELNVNALELDDSALYLCASSPTPTSGTTYEQYFGPGTRLTVT.

This clone is a singleton in its sample. The V call is TRBV6-1, the J call TRBJ2-5, with D maybe TRBD2 (5 bases). V was shortened by 4 bases and J by 2 bases, with 23 bases between the two germline ends. This CDR3 is built from 18 residues. The V gene's germline CDR1 is MNHNS and CDR2 SASEGT. The chain's CDR3 is CASSVGLTSRRGQETQYF. CDR3 coding DNA: TGTGCCAGCAGTGTTGGGTTGACGAGTCGACGGGGACAAGAGACCCAGTACTTC.

V is TRBV9 and J is TRBJ2-3; D possibly corresponds to TRBD1 (5 bases). Germline V gene data show CDR1 as SGDLS and CDR2 as YYNGEE. V lost 3 bases and J lost 2, with 16 bases in between. The CDR3 covers 16 residues. CDR3 sequence reads: CASSATLRGFTDTQYF. The CDR3 coding sequence is TGTGCCAGCAGCGCAACGTTAAGGGGTTTCACAGATACGCAGTATTTT.

This chain uses TRBV19 with TRBJ1-3; D perhaps matches TRBD1 (5 bases). The V end lost 5 bases, the J end lost 7 bases, and 18 bases lay between the germline ends. The CDR3 runs 15 residues. The V gene's germline CDR1 is LNHDA and CDR2 SQIVND (reference sequence). CDR3 sequence: CASSPYGTAGNTIYF. The CDR3 region has the DNA TGTGCCAGTAGTCCGTACGGGACGGCGGGGAACACCATATATTTT.

The CDR3, as DNA: TGTGCCAGCTCACCCGACAGGGTAGAAAAACTGTTTTTT. It codes for CASSPDRVEKLFF. The rearrangement links TRBV18 to TRBJ1-4; 7 nucleotides align to TRBD1. CDR1 and CDR2 from the germline V gene are KGHSH and LQKENI. J gave up 8 bases and V 3 bases, and 3 bases lay outside the gene matches. The CDR3 is made up of 13 amino acids. Filled out from reference TRBV18 and TRBJ1-4, the complete variable domain reads NAGVMQNPRHLVRRRGQEARLRCSPMKGHSHVYWYRQLPEEGLKFMVYLQKENIIDESGMPKERFSAEFPKEGPSILRIQQVVRGDSAAYFCASSPDRVEKLFFGSGTQLSVL.

The gene calls are TRBV5-1 and TRBJ2-7, with TRBD2 matching over 7 bases. This CDR3 contains 14 residues. The germline CDR1 and CDR2 sequences are SGHRS and YFSETQ. Trimming took 2 bases from V and 2 from J; bases not matched to a gene: 4. The CDR3 DNA reads TGCGCCAGCAGCTTATCTAGCGGTCCCTACGAGCAGTACTTC. Encoded protein: CASSLSSGPYEQYF.

The J gene is TRBJ2-4, the V gene TRBV5-1; 16 bases map to TRBD2. This CDR3 comprises 17 residues. The J segment lost 8 bases and the V segment lost 0 bases, leaving 5 bases of the junction unmatched. Germline CDR1 and CDR2: SGHRS and YFSETQ. The CDR3 nucleotides read TGCGCCAGCAGCTTGGGGACGGGACTAGCGGGAGGGGACATTCAGTACTTC. Residues: CASSLGTGLAGGDIQYF.

The chain combines TRBV5-1 with TRBJ2-3, with 7 bases identical to TRBD2. V lost 0 bases and J lost 0; bases outside the gene matches: 4. CDR3 size: 16 residues. CDR1 SGHRS and CDR2 YFSETQ come from the germline V gene. Here the CDR3 reads CASSLVVGGSTDTQYF. CDR3 coding DNA: TGCGCCAGCAGCTTGGTCGTGGGAGGGAGCACAGATACGCAGTATTTT.

V gene TRBV7-2 combines with J gene TRBJ1-4, with 7 bases lining up with TRBD1. The length of the CDR3 is 14 residues. Trimming at V came to 5 bases and at J to 4 bases, leaving 4 bases not matched to a gene. Germline V gene lookup returns CDR1 SGHTA and CDR2 FQGNSA. The CDR3 sequence is CASSRDRVNEKLFF. In DNA, the CDR3 is TGTGCCAGCAGCCGGGACAGAGTTAATGAAAAACTGTTTTTT. Filled out from reference TRBV7-2 and TRBJ1-4, the complete variable domain reads GAGVSQSPSNKVTEKGKDVELRCDPISGHTALYWYRQSLGQGLEFLIYFQGNSAPDKSGLPSDRFSAERTGGSVSTLTIQRTQQEDSAVYLCASSRDRVNEKLFFGSGTQLSVL.

This rearrangement joins TRBV7-9 to TRBJ2-7; 7 nucleotides line up with TRBD1. This CDR3 has 15 residues. The V gene end was trimmed by 4 bases and the J gene end by 3 bases; junction bases not matched to a gene: 9. Germline CDR1 is SEHNR and CDR2 is FQNEAQ (reference sequence). The CDR3 here is CASSSTRGYDYEQYF. The CDR3, as DNA: TGTGCCAGCAGCTCGACCAGGGGGTACGACTACGAGCAGTACTTC. Full variable domain (rest looked up from reference TRBV7-9 and TRBJ2-7): DTGVSQNPRHKITKRGQNVTFRCDPISEHNRLYWYRQTLGQGPEFLTYFQNEAQLEKSRLLSDRFSAERPKGSFSTLEIQRTEQGDSAMYLCASSSTRGYDYEQYFGPGTRLTVT.

This clone was seen only once. The chain recombines TRBV7-3 with TRBJ2-1; 10 positions agree with TRBD1. V was clipped by 2 bases and J by 12 bases; unmatched bases: 13. The germline V gene has CDR1 SGHTA and CDR2 FQGTGA. The CDR3 is 16 residues long. The CDR3 DNA reads TGTGCCAGCAGCTTAGTAGGGACAGGGGTCCTCGCAGGGCAGTTCTTC. It yields the protein CASSLVGTGVLAGQFF.

The chain uses TRBV7-6 and TRBJ2-3; D remains ambiguous. There are 12 residues in the CDR3. CDR1 is SGHVS and CDR2 is FNYEAQ in the germline V gene. The ends were cut back, 4 bases at V and 4 bases at J, with 6 bases in the middle. The CDR3 DNA reads as TGTGCCAGCAGCTCAGAGGCAGATACGCAGTATTTT. Protein product: CASSSEADTQYF.

The V and J genes are TRBV5-1 and TRBJ1-4; D is perhaps TRBD1 (5 bases). The CDR3 sequence is 16 residues long. Germline assignment: CDR1 SGHRS and CDR2 YFSETQ. Trimming stripped 0 bases from V and 7 bases from J, with 16 bases between. In DNA, the CDR3 is TGCGCCAGCAGCTTGGTTGGTGGGGCTACCTCTGAAAAACTGTTTTTT. Protein product: CASSLVGGATSEKLFF.

The CDR3 region has the DNA TGTGCCAGCAGCCAAGAATTGACTAGCGACGGCGGGGAGCTGTTTTTT. This encodes CASSQELTSDGGELFF. J is TRBJ2-2 and V is TRBV14; 8 bases are shared with TRBD2. Germline V lookup: CDR1 SGHDN, CDR2 FVKESK. The CDR3 has 16 amino acids. J lost 7 bases, V lost 0 bases, and 7 bases had no gene match.

The chain uses TRBV5-6 and TRBJ1-2; 7 nucleotides agree with TRBD1. The CDR3 sequence is 18 residues long. In germline, CDR1 is SGHDT, CDR2 YYEEEE. Trimming cost V 6 bases and J 6 bases; bases outside gene matches: 23. This chain's CDR3 is CASNLPNWRQGVENGYTF. CDR3 DNA sequence: TGTGCCAGCAACTTACCTAACTGGAGGCAGGGGGTTGAGAATGGCTACACCTTC.

This rearrangement joins TRBV4-2 to TRBJ1-6; a weak D match, TRBD1 (6 bases). Germline V lookup: CDR1 LGHNA, CDR2 YNFKEQ. This CDR3 region has 16 residues. Trimming pared 0 bases from V and 9 bases from J, leaving 15 bases between. The CDR3: CASSQDIQAGASPLHF. CDR3 in DNA: TGTGCCAGCAGCCAAGATATACAGGCGGGGGCTTCACCCCTCCACTTT.